This TCR beta chain originates from a study of cytomegalovirus exposure and HLA in healthy donors. Study-wide results and caveats: Of the V segments, some could not be distinguished, including TRBV6-2 and TRBV6-3, and were excluded. The listing of 150 to 200 TCR beta chains classed them as cytomegalovirus-associated.

Remarks on this clone: Its antigen is unidentified.

Primers: 60 Vbeta forward and 13 Jbeta reverse. Under the authors' procedure: In a later analysis, of roughly 83 million unique beta chains, around 11 million appeared in at least two donors. Libraries were prepared by immunoSEQ multiplex PCR; TCRdb keeps only in-frame clonotypes and omits some of them. V and J calls plus clone size are reproduced from that table; the DNA served to infer D and trimming. The table has fewer than 250,000 clones, more than 70% seen once; the top ten hold about 4.6%. The V end was cut by 0 bases, the J end by 8 bases, with 13 bases between. The CDR3 runs to 14 residues. Germline-derived CDR1 and CDR2 are MNHEY and SVGAGI.

This sequence joins TRBV6-5 and TRBJ1-2; D is unresolved. The clonotype comes from a man between 25 and 39 years old in good health and CMV-seropositive. The specimen was PBMCs. The CDR3 coding sequence is TGTGCCAGCAGTTACTCTGGGAGTCCGGGAGGCTACACCTTC. Amino acid sequence: CASSYSGSPGGYTF.